This T cell receptor beta chain appears in the sequencing data of a study of cytomegalovirus exposure and HLA in healthy donors. Repertoires were generated with immunoSEQ multiplex PCR, while TCRdb's copy carries only in-frame clones and drops some. Of approximately 88,000 clones in the sample, roughly 84% were seen once. CDR1 SQVTM and CDR2 ANQGSEA come from the germline V gene. The CDR3 totals 13 residues. V was shortened by 4 bases and J by 1 base, with 10 bases between the two germline ends. The sequence derives from a woman under 30 in good health and CMV-seropositive. The genes are TRBV29-1 and TRBJ1-2; D gene ambiguous. Input material: PBMCs. The chain's CDR3 is CSVAAGNNYGYTF. The CDR3 nucleotides read TGCAGCGTTGCTGCCGGTAATAACTATGGCTACACCTTC.